This T cell receptor (beta chain) derives from a study of identical twins. CDR3 size: 15 residues. Germline V gene data show CDR1 as DFQATT and CDR2 as SNEGSKA (reference sequence). V was pared by 3 bases and J by 3 bases, with 15 bases between. All donors comprised healthy Caucasians. After template switching added a universal primer site, the resulting cDNA carried unique molecular identifiers. MiXCR, applied by TCRdb to the 5' RACE reads, yields one record per CDR3 protein. The table has 1.5 million to 2 million distinct CDR3 sequences, about 32% seen once; the top ten hold approximately 0.25%. General observations from the study: Model-predicted out-of-frame TCR alpha sharing fell below observed values in monozygotic twins. Out-of-frame alpha sequences shared by twins were enriched for low generation probability.

Details on this clonotype: Antigen: not known.

This clonotype originated in a newborn girl in good health. This chain uses TRBV20-1 with TRBJ2-4; unclear D gene. The specimen was cord blood. Here the CDR3 reads CSARDPDGDKNIQYF. The CDR3 bases are TGCAGTGCTAGGGACCCGGACGGAGACAAAAACATTCAGTACTTC.